The clone carrying this T cell receptor beta chain came up many times. The antigen is not known. TCRdb re-called the reads through MiXCR, storing one row per CDR3 protein. The sample includes around 290,000 distinct CDR3 sequences, about 26% seen only once; the top ten take roughly 13%. The sample comes from a study of T cell repertoires in cytomegalovirus infection. Whole-study context: CMV infection plus the matching HLA type was flagged by public TCR beta signatures.

Study-level findings and limits: Cumulative frequency of public TCR beta families picked out carriers of CMV plus the relevant HLA. Within the response measured ex vivo, HLA-C-restricted CMV-specific TCR beta clonotypes were dominant.

CDR1 and CDR2 from the germline V gene are SGHTA and FQGNSA. V gave up 7 bases and J gave up 0 bases, with 9 bases separating them. The CDR3 spans 13 residues. The chain links TRBV7-2 to TRBJ1-1, with a weak D call TRBD1 (5 bases). Sequencing was done on a sample of PBMCs. This receptor was identified in a human donor in good health (CMV status not recorded). Some clones in this sample may be carry-over from other donors' samples. CDR3 nucleotides: TGTGCCAGCAAGGGGCAGCTGAACACTGAAGCTTTCTTT. Protein sequence: CASKGQLNTEAFF. The complete variable domain, with remaining parts taken from reference TRBV7-2 and TRBJ1-1, reads GAGVSQSPSNKVTEKGKDVELRCDPISGHTALYWYRQSLGQGLEFLIYFQGNSAPDKSGLPSDRFSAERTGGSVSTLTIQRTQQEDSAVYLCASKGQLNTEAFFGQGTRLTVV.